Here is one T cell receptor beta chain with its context. Sequencing used immunoSEQ multiplex PCR; TCRdb keeps in-frame clones, though not all of them. The data show 150,000 to 200,000 clones, 85% to 95% seen once. Germline V gene data show CDR1 as WSHSY and CDR2 as SAAADI. The CDR3 spans 13 residues. Trimming took off 8 bases at V and 4 bases at J, with 12 bases between the two ends. The sample originates from a study of control samples from healthy donors and cancer patients. Input material: blood. The chain employs TRBV10-2 and TRBJ2-1, with unresolved D. This receptor was identified in a middle-aged woman in good health. The CDR3 DNA reads as TGCGCCAGCCACAGTTTGACTTACAATGAGCAGTTCTTC. It is translated as CASHSLTYNEQFF.